A single sample is the source of the 24 T cell receptor beta chains below, sequenced in a study of T cells in Graves' hyperthyroidism and ophthalmopathy. TCR beta CDR3 region amplification was performed from RNA transcripts. During a first-round RT-PCR of the TCR CDR3, the HTBI primer set was used. In TCRdb, the multiplex PCR reads were re-called with MiXCR into one record per CDR3 protein. The sample lists about 400,000 distinct CDR3 sequences, roughly 25% seen once, with less than 75% in the top ten. The sample consisted of blood. The receptors shown here come from a man aged 50 to 59 with Graves' hyperthyroidism.

The chain is built from TRBV5-1 and TRBJ2-1; TRBD1 is a possible D gene (5 bases). Trimming took 1 base from V and 2 from J, leaving 16 bases between them. CDR1 and CDR2 (germline): SGHRS, YFSETQ. The CDR3 sequence is 17 residues long. The CDR3: CASSLSGPGPPYNEQFF. The CDR3 bases are TGCGCCAGCAGCTTGTCGGGCCCAGGGCCCCCCTACAATGAGCAGTTCTTC.

This clonotype was seen only a few times. The chain recombines TRBV20-1 with TRBJ2-5, with 8 bases lining up with TRBD2. This CDR3 region has 14 residues. With V trimmed by 5 bases and J by 4 bases, 9 bases remained unmatched. Per the germline V gene, CDR1 is DFQATT and CDR2 is SNEGSKA (reference sequence). The CDR3 protein is CSAPGLEEGETQYF. DNA for the CDR3: TGCAGTGCTCCGGGACTAGAGGAGGGAGAGACCCAGTACTTC.

This clonotype was observed a handful of times. This chain uses TRBV20-1 with TRBJ2-2, with 8 bases matching TRBD2. With V trimmed by 6 bases and J by 1 base, 7 bases remained unmatched. CDR1 DFQATT and CDR2 SNEGSKA come from the germline V gene (reference sequence). This CDR3 comprises 15 residues. As DNA, the CDR3 is TGCAGTGCCAGGAAGGCGGGAGGGAACACCGGGGAGCTGTTTTTT. Translating it yields CSARKAGGNTGELFF.

The table lists this clonotype with a few counts. The V gene is TRBV6-2 or TRBV6-3, the J gene TRBJ2-1; D possibly corresponds to TRBD2 (5 bases). Per the germline V gene, CDR1 is MNHEY and CDR2 is SVGEGT. V was trimmed by 2 bases and J by 4 bases, leaving 12 bases between them. The length of the CDR3 is 15 residues. The CDR3 DNA follows: TGTGCCAGCAGTTACAGAGCCCAGCGGTACAATGAGCAGTTCTTC. It codes for CASSYRAQRYNEQFF.

The rearrangement links TRBV12-3 or TRBV12-4 to TRBJ2-2, with TRBD2 matching over 8 bases. J lost 7 bases, V lost 8 bases, and 6 bases had no gene match. CDR3 length: 13 residues. The CDR3: CASWGTRGGELFF. CDR3 nucleotides: TGTGCCAGCTGGGGGACTAGGGGCGGGGAGCTGTTTTTT.

V and J are TRBV15 and TRBJ1-2; D ambiguous. Per germline, CDR1 LNHNV and CDR2 YYDKDF (reference sequence). This CDR3 spans 13 amino acids. Between the trimmed V and J ends, which lost 0 bases and 6 bases, there was a span of 8 bases. The CDR3 loop is CATSRDSRDGYTF. The CDR3 nucleotides read TGTGCCACCAGCAGAGACAGTAGGGATGGCTACACCTTC.

This clonotype occurred many times. This chain uses TRBV7-2 with TRBJ2-5; 8 bases fit TRBD2. CDR1 and CDR2 (germline): SGHTA, FQGNSA. The trim removed 6 bases at V and 2 bases at J, leaving 5 bases unmatched. CDR3 length: 14 residues. CDR3 in amino acids: CASSVGGAQETQYF. CDR3 coding DNA: TGTGCCAGCAGTGTCGGGGGGGCGCAAGAGACCCAGTACTTC.

The chain links TRBV28 to TRBJ2-7; tentative D call: TRBD1 (6 bases). The germline CDR1 and CDR2 sequences are MDHEN and SYDVKM. There are 18 residues in the CDR3. V lost 2 bases and J 2 bases, leaving 22 bases between the germline ends. CDR3 sequence: CASSLGRWGTGHTYEQYF. Here the CDR3 DNA reads TGTGCCAGCAGTTTAGGTCGTTGGGGTACAGGGCATACCTACGAGCAGTACTTC.

The rearrangement links TRBV7-2 to TRBJ1-5; no reliable D call. The CDR3 loop spans 13 amino acids. Trimming shortened V by 1 base and J by 6 bases, and 7 bases separated the two germline ends. Germline V lookup: CDR1 SGHTA, CDR2 FQGNSA. The CDR3 protein is CASSLVLGQPQHF. CDR3 nucleotides: TGTGCCAGCAGCTTAGTCTTGGGTCAGCCCCAGCATTTT.

The rearrangement uses TRBV3-1 and TRBJ1-2; a possible D gene is TRBD1 (5 bases). Germline CDR1 reads LGHDT; CDR2 reads YNNKEL (reference sequence). CDR3 size: 13 residues. V was pared by 6 bases and J by 4 bases, with 12 bases between. CDR3 region: CASRSWDAYGYTF. The CDR3 DNA is TGTGCCAGCAGGAGTTGGGACGCCTATGGCTACACCTTC.

There are many counts of this clonotype. The chain employs TRBV12-3 or TRBV12-4 and TRBJ1-1, with D tentatively TRBD1 (6 bases). The CDR3 loop spans 14 amino acids. Trimming left V 6 bases short and J 1 base short, with 12 bases between. CDR3 protein: CASRQDRRNTEAFF. The DNA for the CDR3 is TGTGCCAGCAGACAAGACAGGCGGAACACTGAAGCTTTCTTT.

This clonotype was seen a few times. The rearrangement joins TRBV19 to TRBJ2-3; possibly TRBD1 for D (6 bases). Germline V gene sequence: CDR1 LNHDA, CDR2 SQIVND (reference sequence). The length of the CDR3 is 13 residues. V was cut by 7 bases and J by 4 bases, with 12 bases left in between. DNA for the CDR3: TGTGCCAGTAATTACAGGGCGGCAGATACGCAGTATTTT. Its translation is CASNYRAADTQYF.

The chain combines TRBV5-1 with TRBJ1-1, with a weak D call TRBD1 (6 bases). Trimming shortened V by 0 bases and J by 8 bases, and 11 bases separated the two germline ends. The CDR3 is 13 residues long. In germline, CDR1 is SGHRS, CDR2 YFSETQ. The DNA of the CDR3 is TGCGCCAGCAGCTTGGCCGGGGGGCGCGAAGCTTTCTTT. This encodes CASSLAGGREAFF.

V usage is TRBV24-1 and J usage is TRBJ2-1, with TRBD2 identical over 7 bases. The CDR3 length is 16 residues. V lost 5 bases to trimming and J lost 0 bases; unmatched junction nucleotides: 6. From germline, CDR1 is KGHDR and CDR2 SFDVKD. CDR3 sequence: CATSGRREGSYNEQFF. In DNA form, the CDR3 reads TGTGCCACCAGTGGTAGGAGGGAGGGCTCCTACAATGAGCAGTTCTTC.

V is TRBV6-2 or TRBV6-3 and J is TRBJ2-1; 9 bases align to TRBD2. Germline CDR1 reads MNHEY; CDR2 reads SVGEGT. This CDR3 comprises 15 residues. J lost 10 bases, V lost 5 bases, and 12 bases had no gene match. CDR3 sequence: CASSSSGTSPKEQFF. The CDR3 DNA sequence: TGTGCCAGCAGTAGCTCGGGGACTAGCCCAAAAGAGCAGTTCTTC.

This clonotype was observed a few times. V gene TRBV5-1 combines with J gene TRBJ2-1; TRBD2 aligns across 7 bases. This CDR3 comprises 14 residues. Germline CDR1 SGHRS, CDR2 YFSETQ. Germline trimming cut 4 bases from V and 7 bases from J; bases unmatched to any gene: 8. The CDR3 spells CASSRGGESNEQFF. Here the CDR3 DNA reads TGCGCCAGCAGCCGGGGAGGGGAGTCAAATGAGCAGTTCTTC. The full variable domain, its missing parts supplied by reference TRBV5-1 and TRBJ2-1, is KAGVTQTPRYLIKTRGQQVTLSCSPISGHRSVSWYQQTPGQGLQFLFEYFSETQRNKGNFPGRFSGRQFSNSRSEMNVSTLELGDSALYLCASSRGGESNEQFFGPGTRLTVL.

The sample holds a few counts of this clonotype. The CDR3 spells CASSPGFYYGYTF. DNA for the CDR3: TGTGCCAGCAGCCCGGGTTTTTACTATGGCTACACCTTC. The chain employs TRBV5-6 and TRBJ1-2; D is undetermined. Trimming cost V 4 bases and J 3 bases, with 10 bases left between them. The germline CDR1 and CDR2 sequences are SGHDT and YYEEEE. The CDR3 extends over 13 amino acids.

The chain uses TRBV9 and TRBJ2-2; 12 bases agree with TRBD2. Trimming cost V 2 bases and J 6 bases; bases outside gene matches: 5. The CDR3 totals 16 residues. Germline V gives CDR1 SGDLS, CDR2 YYNGEE. CDR3: CASSVGRLAGAGELFF. The CDR3 DNA reads as TGTGCCAGCAGCGTGGGGAGACTAGCGGGAGCCGGGGAGCTGTTTTTT.

The chain has TRBV2 and TRBJ1-2; 9 bases match TRBD1. Germline CDR1 is SNHLY and CDR2 is FYNNEI. The trim removed 6 bases at V and 8 bases at J, leaving 10 bases unmatched. The CDR3 is 14 residues long. The CDR3 DNA follows: TGTGCCAGCAGCTATGAACAGGGGGCGCGAGGCTACACCTTC. Amino acids: CASSYEQGARGYTF.

This clonotype was seen many times. The J gene is TRBJ1-2, the V gene TRBV11-2; D is unresolved. Trimming took off 6 bases at V and 4 bases at J, with 18 bases between the two ends. Looked up from germline, CDR1 is SGHAT and CDR2 is FQNNGV. The CDR3 runs to 15 residues. CDR3 in amino acids: CASSFGRDVIYGYTF. CDR3 in DNA: TGTGCCAGCAGTTTCGGACGCGACGTGATCTATGGCTACACCTTC.

This clonotype appeared a few times. The chain combines TRBV12-3 or TRBV12-4 with TRBJ1-1, with a tentative D call TRBD1 (6 bases). V was cut by 5 bases and J by 6 bases, with 13 bases left in between. The CDR3 loop spans 13 amino acids. CDR3 sequence reads: CASSNRERPEAFF. CDR3 in DNA: TGTGCCAGCAGTAACAGGGAGCGGCCTGAAGCTTTCTTT.

The CDR3 protein is CASSFRGNNSPLHF. The DNA for the CDR3 is TGTGCCAGCAGTTTCCGCGGTAATAATTCACCCCTCCACTTT. The gene calls are TRBV12-3 or TRBV12-4 and TRBJ1-6, with D uncertain. V lost 3 bases and J lost 5, with 8 bases in between. The CDR3 contains 14 residues.

The V and J genes are TRBV5-1 and TRBJ1-1; D is uncertain. With 1 base removed from V and 1 base from J, the gap between germline ends came to 17 bases. The V gene's germline CDR1 is SGHRS and CDR2 YFSETQ. This CDR3 is 17 amino acids long. In DNA form, the CDR3 reads TGCGCCAGCAGCTTGATTGCGGCAGACTTTGGGAACACTGAAGCTTTCTTT. It is translated as CASSLIAADFGNTEAFF.

This clonotype was seen only once. This chain joins TRBV11-2 and TRBJ2-7; 7 bases are shared with TRBD2. With V trimmed by 0 bases and J by 2 bases, 7 bases remained unmatched. The CDR3 has 16 residues. Germline V CDR1 and CDR2: SGHAT, FQNNGV. Here the CDR3 reads CASSLDGRELPYEQYF. DNA of the CDR3: TGTGCCAGCAGCTTAGATGGGAGGGAGCTACCCTACGAGCAGTACTTC.